The 9 T cell receptor beta chains listed next were all sequenced from one sample in a study of neurological immune-mediated disorders. MiXCR was run by TCRdb on the 5' RACE reads, yielding one entry per CDR3 protein. The sample shows 30,000 to 45,000 distinct CDR3 sequences, roughly 10% of them seen only once. The sequenced sample was CD4+ T cells from blood. The receptor set was obtained from a woman in her 30s with HTLV-1-associated myelopathy (HAM/TSP).

This clonotype was counted between two and nine times. The CDR3 here is CASRLGQGAPYTEAFF. DNA for the CDR3: TGTGCCAGCAGGTTAGGACAGGGGGCTCCTTACACTGAAGCTTTCTTT. This chain connects TRBV4-2 to TRBJ1-1; 11 nucleotides match TRBD1. V shed 6 bases, J shed 3 bases, and the junction held 9 bases outside the gene matches. This CDR3 spans 16 amino acids. Germline lookup yields CDR1 LGHNA and CDR2 YNFKEQ.

This clonotype was observed many times. The chain links TRBV11-3 to TRBJ2-3; 12 nucleotides line up with TRBD2. CDR3 size: 19 residues. Germline CDR1 is SGHNT and CDR2 is YENEEA. V shed 6 bases, J shed 11 bases, and the junction held 24 bases outside the gene matches. CDR3 bases: TGTGCCAGCAGTTACTCGGGTGCTAGCGGGGGGGCCTCCTCTCTCCTGCAGTATTTT. This codes for CASSYSGASGGASSLLQYF.

This clonotype has ten or more counts. CDR3 sequence: CASSYSRSSGGFRTDTQYF. The CDR3 coding sequence is TGTGCCAGCAGTTACTCGAGATCAAGCGGGGGATTCCGCACAGATACGCAGTATTTT. The chain is built from TRBV6-2 or TRBV6-3 and TRBJ2-3; 8 bases match TRBD2. Trimming at V came to 0 bases and at J to 1 base, leaving 12 bases not matched to a gene. Germline V gives CDR1 MNHEY, CDR2 SVGEGT. CDR3 length equals 19 residues.

By sample fraction, this clonotype is medium-sized. V is TRBV6-5 and J is TRBJ2-7; TRBD1 matches 9 bases. Germline V lookup: CDR1 MNHEY, CDR2 SVGAGI. The ends lost 2 bases at V and 3 bases at J; junction bases unmatched: 5. The CDR3 is 15 residues long. CDR3 DNA sequence: TGTGCCAGCAGTTACGATGGGACAGGGATCTACGAGCAGTACTTC. This encodes CASSYDGTGIYEQYF.

Remarks on this clonotype: Given a much more abundant clone one base away, this may be a read error. The chain carries TRBV2 and TRBJ1-6; TRBD1 is a possible D gene (6 bases). Germline lookup yields CDR1 SNHLY and CDR2 FYNNEI. The germline V and J ends were trimmed by 6 bases and 7 bases, with 16 bases remaining between them. The CDR3 covers 15 residues. The CDR3 region has the DNA TGTGCCAGCAGCGGGGGGAAAGGGGGGAATTCACCCCTCCACTTT. Translating it yields CASSGGKGGNSPLHF.

This clonotype has ten or more counts. This chain links TRBV27 with TRBJ1-2, with 7 bases lining up with TRBD1. CDR1 and CDR2 from the germline V gene are MNHEY and SMNVEV (reference sequence). The CDR3 spans 15 residues. The J segment lost 6 bases and the V segment lost 3 bases, leaving 10 bases of the junction unmatched. Here the CDR3 reads CASSFDRVNSHGYTF. CDR3 DNA sequence: TGTGCCAGCAGTTTCGACAGGGTGAATTCGCATGGCTACACCTTC.

This clonotype has ten or more counts. The chain combines TRBV7-9 with TRBJ2-2; TRBD1 aligns across 7 bases. The V gene's germline CDR1 is SEHNR and CDR2 FQNEAQ (reference sequence). The CDR3 has 21 residues. V was clipped by 5 bases and J by 3 bases; unmatched bases: 24. The CDR3 DNA is TGTGCCAGCAGCCCGCTACCCGGTTACTTTGTTAGGGGGCGAGACACCGGGGAGCTGTTTTTT. This gives the protein CASSPLPGYFVRGRDTGELFF.

This clonotype showed up many times. This chain joins TRBV5-1 and TRBJ2-3, with D possibly matching TRBD2 (7 bases). Germline V gives CDR1 SGHRS, CDR2 YFSETQ. V dropped 0 bases and J dropped 6 bases, with 20 bases sitting between them. The CDR3 is 17 amino acids. The CDR3 nucleotides are TGCGCCAGCAGCTTGGGGGGGGGCCCGCAGTATGGCGATACGCAGTATTTT. Protein: CASSLGGGPQYGDTQYF.

The chain combines TRBV11-3 with TRBJ2-1; TRBD1 might be the D (8 bases). This CDR3 spans 16 amino acids. CDR1 is SGHNT and CDR2 is YENEEA in the germline V gene. V shed 0 bases and J shed 6 bases, with 15 bases lying between them. Here the CDR3 reads CASSLDAYRGGNEQFF. CDR3 nucleotide sequence: TGTGCCAGCAGCTTAGATGCCTACAGGGGGGGCAATGAGCAGTTCTTC.